This T cell receptor beta chain was recovered during a study of blood T cell repertoires in COVID-19. Authors' analysis steps: Using reference gene primer amplification, nucleated cell counts were estimated. Measured with immunoSEQ multiplex PCR; TCRdb has only the in-frame clones, and not every one. V, J and clone size are those of that table, while D and trimming were read from the DNA. Here the sample spans approximately 250,000 clones, around 89% being singletons. CDR1 is KGHSH, CDR2 LQKENI, per germline. The CDR3 covers 13 residues. The V and J ends lost 6 bases and 2 bases respectively, with 11 bases between them.

The clonotype originates from a woman in her twenties or thirties who had recovered from COVID-19. This sequence joins TRBV18 and TRBJ2-7, with D hard to call. Sequencing was done on a sample of PBMCs or T cells enriched from blood (not recorded which). CDR3 region: CASSPAETYEQYF. CDR3 in DNA: TGTGCCAGCTCCCCGGCGGAAACCTACGAGCAGTACTTC.